The 14 T cell receptor beta chains given below trace back to one sample, sequenced in a study of beta chain features in type 1 diabetes. What was sequenced were expressed TCRB transcripts, since all of the isolated RNA had been reverse transcribed. Data came from immunoSEQ multiplex PCR; TCRdb stores just in-frame clones and leaves some out. The sample records almost 250,000 clones, roughly 13% being singletons. Specimen: naive CD4+ T cells from blood. These receptors originate from a woman aged 40 to 49 in good health.

The gene calls are TRBV7-9 and TRBJ2-5, with unresolved D. V was clipped by 1 base and J by 3 bases, with 9 bases between them. The CDR3 is 14 residues long. CDR1 and CDR2 (germline): SEHNR, FQNEAQ (reference sequence). The CDR3 loop is CASSLGSTKETQYF. The CDR3 coding sequence is TGTGCCAGCAGCTTAGGGTCTACTAAAGAGACCCAGTACTTC.

This clone was seen many times. This chain connects TRBV29-1 to TRBJ2-7, with 9 bases lining up with TRBD1. Trimming removed 4 bases from V and 4 bases from J; junction bases left unmatched: 5. The CDR3 covers 13 residues. Looked up from germline, CDR1 is SQVTM and CDR2 is ANQGSEA. Here the CDR3 DNA reads TGCAGCGTTGCATACAGGGGGCTTTACGAGCAGTACTTC. It encodes CSVAYRGLYEQYF.

This clone turned up a few times. V and J are TRBV6-1 and TRBJ1-3; D remains ambiguous. Trimming took off 6 bases at V and 4 bases at J, with 13 bases between the two ends. The CDR3 extends over 14 amino acids. Per the germline V gene, CDR1 is MNHNS and CDR2 is SASEGT. CDR3 coding DNA: TGTGCCAGCAGCACCAGAGGGTCCGGAAACACCATATATTTT. Protein sequence: CASSTRGSGNTIYF.

This chain joins TRBV7-9 and TRBJ2-1; unclear D gene. CDR1 is SEHNR, CDR2 FQNEAQ, per germline (reference sequence). The length of the CDR3 is 13 residues. The ends were cut back, 2 bases at V and 7 bases at J, with 9 bases in the middle. The chain's CDR3 is CASSLSHVNEQFF. The DNA for the CDR3 is TGTGCCAGCAGCTTATCACACGTTAATGAGCAGTTCTTC.

This clone was recorded a few times. The chain carries TRBV7-9 and TRBJ1-2, with 10 bases lining up with TRBD1. This CDR3 region has 14 residues. CDR1 is SEHNR and CDR2 is FQNEAQ in the germline V gene (reference sequence). Unmatched junction bases numbered 7, after V lost 4 bases and J lost 8 bases. The CDR3 spells CASSSDRGRRGYTF. For the CDR3, the DNA is TGTGCCAGCAGCTCAGACAGGGGGCGGAGAGGCTACACCTTC.

The chain has TRBV18 and TRBJ1-5, with D tentatively TRBD1 (5 bases). CDR3 length: 15 residues. Between the trimmed V and J ends, which lost 6 bases and 0 bases, there was a span of 12 bases. CDR1 and CDR2 from the germline V gene are KGHSH and LQKENI. The chain's CDR3 is CASSPRTLSNQPQHF. CDR3 DNA sequence: TGTGCCAGCTCCCCAAGGACACTTAGCAATCAGCCCCAGCATTTT.

This clone was recorded a few times. V and J are TRBV14 and TRBJ2-7, with TRBD2 identical over 13 bases. J lost 0 bases, V lost 0 bases, and 11 bases had no gene match. Germline CDR1 and CDR2: SGHDN and FVKESK. The CDR3 contains 20 residues. CDR3: CASSQEGLTSGGLNSYEQYF. Here the CDR3 DNA reads TGTGCCAGCAGCCAAGAGGGCCTGACTAGCGGGGGGCTAAACTCCTACGAGCAGTACTTC. Full variable domain (missing parts from reference TRBV14 and TRBJ2-7): EAGVTQFPSHSVIEKGQTVTLRCDPISGHDNLYWYRRVMGKEIKFLLHFVKESKQDESGMPNNRFLAERTGGTYSTLKVQPAELEDSGVYFCASSQEGLTSGGLNSYEQYFGPGTRLTVT.

A few counts support this clone. Here the CDR3 reads CASSMSGGVIIQYF. The CDR3 bases are TGTGCCAGTAGTATGTCAGGGGGAGTTATCATTCAGTACTTC. The chain links TRBV19 to TRBJ2-4, with 7 nucleotides matching TRBD1. This CDR3 comprises 14 residues. The germline V gene encodes CDR1 LNHDA and CDR2 SQIVND (reference sequence). The V gene end was trimmed by 3 bases and the J gene end by 9 bases; junction bases not matched to a gene: 8.

This clone was seen only a few times. The chain recombines TRBV4-2 with TRBJ1-4; D may be TRBD1 (5 bases). V shed 0 bases and J shed 8 bases, with 19 bases lying between them. The CDR3 spans 17 residues. Looked up from germline, CDR1 is LGHNA and CDR2 is YNFKEQ. The CDR3 DNA reads TGTGCCAGCAGCCAAGATCGGTCGTTCAGGGCAGAAGAAAAACTGTTTTTT. Encoded protein: CASSQDRSFRAEEKLFF.

This clone was seen a few times. V is TRBV5-1 and J is TRBJ2-3; D unclear. The CDR3 has 14 amino acids. Trimming took off 0 bases at V and 0 bases at J, with 5 bases between the two ends. Per germline, CDR1 SGHRS and CDR2 YFSETQ. CDR3 region: CASSLASSTDTQYF. CDR3 DNA: TGCGCCAGCAGCTTGGCTTCTAGCACAGATACGCAGTATTTT.

This clone was seen only a few times. The chain joins TRBV5-6 to TRBJ2-1; D is possibly TRBD2 (6 bases). Trimming took off 3 bases at V and 4 bases at J, with 11 bases between the two ends. The CDR3 has 14 amino acids. Germline loops: CDR1 SGHDT, CDR2 YYEEEE. The CDR3 sequence: CASSSAGTYNEQFF. The CDR3 bases are TGTGCCAGCAGCTCGGCCGGGACTTACAATGAGCAGTTCTTC.

This clone was found a few times. V and J are TRBV6-1 and TRBJ2-7; 7 bases line up with TRBD1. The J segment lost 2 bases and the V segment lost 6 bases, leaving 4 bases of the junction unmatched. The CDR3 has 13 residues. Per the germline V gene, CDR1 is MNHNS and CDR2 is SASEGT. In nucleotides, the CDR3 is TGTGCCAGCAGACCGGGACAGACCTACGAGCAGTACTTC. Protein product: CASRPGQTYEQYF.

V and J are TRBV10-2 and TRBJ1-5; TRBD1 matches 7 bases. The CDR3 consists of 17 residues. Trimming removed 0 bases from V and 3 bases from J; junction bases left unmatched: 8. Germline CDR1 WSHSY, CDR2 SAAADI. The CDR3 is CASSESRQGTANQPQHF. In DNA form, the CDR3 reads TGCGCCAGCAGTGAGTCCCGACAGGGAACAGCCAATCAGCCCCAGCATTTT.

This clone was seen more than once but under ten times. This chain links TRBV2 with TRBJ2-7; D gene unclear. The CDR3 length is 13 residues. Trimming took 3 bases from V and 5 from J, leaving 11 bases between them. From germline, CDR1 is SNHLY and CDR2 FYNNEI. This CDR3 reads CASSDLVLHEQYF. The CDR3 DNA reads as TGTGCCAGCAGTGATCTAGTTCTACACGAGCAGTACTTC.